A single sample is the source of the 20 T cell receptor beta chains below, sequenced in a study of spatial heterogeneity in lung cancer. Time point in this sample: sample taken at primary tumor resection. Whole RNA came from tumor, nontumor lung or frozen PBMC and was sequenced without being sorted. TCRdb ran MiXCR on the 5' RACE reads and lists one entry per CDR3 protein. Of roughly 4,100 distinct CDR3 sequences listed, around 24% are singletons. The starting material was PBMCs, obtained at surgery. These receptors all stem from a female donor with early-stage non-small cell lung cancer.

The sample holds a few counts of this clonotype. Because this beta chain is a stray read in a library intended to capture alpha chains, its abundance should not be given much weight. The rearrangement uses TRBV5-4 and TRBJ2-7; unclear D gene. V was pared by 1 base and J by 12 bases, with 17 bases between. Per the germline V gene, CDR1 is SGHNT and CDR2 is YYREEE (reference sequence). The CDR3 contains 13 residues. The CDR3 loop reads CASSLTDRAEVYF. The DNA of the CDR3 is TGTGCCAGCAGCTTGACAGATCGTGCTGAGGTGTACTTC.

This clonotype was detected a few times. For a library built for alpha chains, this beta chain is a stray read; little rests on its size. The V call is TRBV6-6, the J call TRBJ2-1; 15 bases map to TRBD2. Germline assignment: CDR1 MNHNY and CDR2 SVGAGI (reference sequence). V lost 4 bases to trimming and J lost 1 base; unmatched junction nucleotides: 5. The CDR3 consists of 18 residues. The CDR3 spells CASSSWTSGRGSYNEQFF. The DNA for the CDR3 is TGTGCCAGCAGTTCTTGGACTAGCGGGAGGGGGTCCTACAATGAGCAGTTCTTC.

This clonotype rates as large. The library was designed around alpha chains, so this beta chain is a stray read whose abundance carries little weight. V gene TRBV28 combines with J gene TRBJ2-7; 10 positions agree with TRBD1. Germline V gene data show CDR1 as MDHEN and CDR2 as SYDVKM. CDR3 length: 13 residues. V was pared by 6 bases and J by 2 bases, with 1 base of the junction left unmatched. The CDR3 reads CASSDRGPYEQYF. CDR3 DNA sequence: TGTGCCAGCAGCGACAGGGGGCCCTACGAGCAGTACTTC.

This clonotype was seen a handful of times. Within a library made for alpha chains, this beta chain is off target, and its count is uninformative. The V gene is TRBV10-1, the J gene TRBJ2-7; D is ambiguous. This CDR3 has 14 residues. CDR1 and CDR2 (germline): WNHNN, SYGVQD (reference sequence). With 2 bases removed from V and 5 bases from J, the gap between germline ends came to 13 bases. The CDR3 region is CASSEGRALDEQYF. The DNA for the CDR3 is TGCGCCAGCAGTGAGGGACGGGCGCTGGACGAGCAGTACTTC.

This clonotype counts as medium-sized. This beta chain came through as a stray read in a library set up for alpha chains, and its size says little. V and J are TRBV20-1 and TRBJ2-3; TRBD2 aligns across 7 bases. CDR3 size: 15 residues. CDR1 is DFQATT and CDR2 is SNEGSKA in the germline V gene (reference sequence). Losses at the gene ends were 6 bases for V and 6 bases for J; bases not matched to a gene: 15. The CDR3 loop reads CSAAGGWRGGDTQYF. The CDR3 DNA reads TGCAGTGCCGCCGGGGGGTGGCGGGGCGGGGATACGCAGTATTTT.

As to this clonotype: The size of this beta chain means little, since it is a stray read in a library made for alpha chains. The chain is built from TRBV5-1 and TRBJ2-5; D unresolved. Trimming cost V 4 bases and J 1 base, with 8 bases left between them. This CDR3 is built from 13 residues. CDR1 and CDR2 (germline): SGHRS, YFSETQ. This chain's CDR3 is CASSRKGQETQYF. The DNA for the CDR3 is TGCGCCAGCAGCCGAAAGGGCCAAGAGACCCAGTACTTC.

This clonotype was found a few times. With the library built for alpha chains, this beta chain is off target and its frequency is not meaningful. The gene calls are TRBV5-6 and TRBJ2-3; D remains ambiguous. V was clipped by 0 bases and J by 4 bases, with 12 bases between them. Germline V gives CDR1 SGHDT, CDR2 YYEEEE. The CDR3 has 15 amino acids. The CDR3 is CASSLVTGLPDTQYF. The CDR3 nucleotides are TGTGCCAGCAGCTTGGTGACCGGGCTGCCAGATACGCAGTATTTT.

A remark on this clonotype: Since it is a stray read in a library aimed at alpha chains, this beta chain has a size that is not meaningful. In nucleotides, the CDR3 is TGCAGTGCTAGAGTGGGGAGTTCTTACGAGCAGTACTTC. Residues: CSARVGSSYEQYF. This chain links TRBV20-1 with TRBJ2-7; D possibly corresponds to TRBD2 (5 bases). The CDR3 extends over 13 amino acids. Trimming left V 1 base short and J 4 bases short, with 11 bases between. The germline V gene encodes CDR1 DFQATT and CDR2 SNEGSKA (reference sequence).

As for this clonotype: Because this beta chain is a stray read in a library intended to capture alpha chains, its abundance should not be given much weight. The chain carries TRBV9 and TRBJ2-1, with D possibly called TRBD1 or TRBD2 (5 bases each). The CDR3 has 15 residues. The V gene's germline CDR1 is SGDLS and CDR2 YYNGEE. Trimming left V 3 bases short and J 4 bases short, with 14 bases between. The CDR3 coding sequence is TGTGCCAGCAGCGCGGCCGGGACGGAATACAATGAGCAGTTCTTC. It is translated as CASSAAGTEYNEQFF.

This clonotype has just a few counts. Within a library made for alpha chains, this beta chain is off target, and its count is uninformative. This CDR3 is CASSRERDYNEQFF. Written as DNA, the CDR3 is TGCGCCAGCAGCCGCGAGCGGGACTACAATGAGCAGTTCTTC. The chain carries TRBV4-3 and TRBJ2-1, with 7 bases identical to TRBD2. The length of the CDR3 is 14 residues. Trimming took 4 bases from V and 3 from J; bases not matched to a gene: 3. Germline values: CDR1 LGHNA, CDR2 YSLEER.

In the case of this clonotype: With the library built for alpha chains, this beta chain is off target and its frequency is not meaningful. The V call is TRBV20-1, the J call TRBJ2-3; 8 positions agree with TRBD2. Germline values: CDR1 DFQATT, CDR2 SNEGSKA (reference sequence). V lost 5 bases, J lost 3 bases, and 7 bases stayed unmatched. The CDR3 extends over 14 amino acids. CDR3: CSAREGRGTDTQYF. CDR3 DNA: TGCAGTGCTCGGGAGGGGAGAGGGACAGATACGCAGTATTTT.

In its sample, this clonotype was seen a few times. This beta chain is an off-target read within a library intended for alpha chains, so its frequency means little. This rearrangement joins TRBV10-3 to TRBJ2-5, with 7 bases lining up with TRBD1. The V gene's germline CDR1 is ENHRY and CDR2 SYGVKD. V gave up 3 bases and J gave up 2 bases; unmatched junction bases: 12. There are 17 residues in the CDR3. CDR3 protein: CAISDPHGTVGQETQYF. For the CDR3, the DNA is TGTGCCATCAGTGACCCACATGGGACAGTGGGGCAAGAGACCCAGTACTTC.

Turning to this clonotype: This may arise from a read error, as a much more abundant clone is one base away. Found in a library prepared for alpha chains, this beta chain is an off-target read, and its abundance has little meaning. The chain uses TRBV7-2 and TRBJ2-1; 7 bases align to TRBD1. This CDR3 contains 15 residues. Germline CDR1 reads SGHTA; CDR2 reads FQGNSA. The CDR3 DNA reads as TGTGCCAGCACCTTAGCCTCGCAGGGGGTGAATGAGCAGTTCTTC. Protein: CASTLASQGVNEQFF.

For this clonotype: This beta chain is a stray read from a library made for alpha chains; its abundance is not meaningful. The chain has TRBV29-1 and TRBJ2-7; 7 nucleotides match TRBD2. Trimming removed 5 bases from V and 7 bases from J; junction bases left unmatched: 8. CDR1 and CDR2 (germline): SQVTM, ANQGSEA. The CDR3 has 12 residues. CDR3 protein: CSVRAGLLEQYF. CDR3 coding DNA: TGCAGCGTTCGAGCGGGACTTCTAGAGCAGTACTTC.

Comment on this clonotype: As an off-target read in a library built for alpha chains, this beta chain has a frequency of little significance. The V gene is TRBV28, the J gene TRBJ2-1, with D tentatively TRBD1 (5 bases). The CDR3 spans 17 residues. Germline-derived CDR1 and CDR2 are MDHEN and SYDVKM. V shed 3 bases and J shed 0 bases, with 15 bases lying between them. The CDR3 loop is CASSFDSLRSSYNEQFF. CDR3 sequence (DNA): TGTGCCAGCAGTTTTGACAGTCTAAGGAGCTCCTACAATGAGCAGTTCTTC. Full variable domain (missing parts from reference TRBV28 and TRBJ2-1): DVKVTQSSRYLVKRTGEKVFLECVQDMDHENMFWYRQDPGLGLRLIYFSYDVKMKEKGDIPEGYSVSREKKERFSLILESASTNQTSMYLCASSFDSLRSSYNEQFFGPGTRLTVL.

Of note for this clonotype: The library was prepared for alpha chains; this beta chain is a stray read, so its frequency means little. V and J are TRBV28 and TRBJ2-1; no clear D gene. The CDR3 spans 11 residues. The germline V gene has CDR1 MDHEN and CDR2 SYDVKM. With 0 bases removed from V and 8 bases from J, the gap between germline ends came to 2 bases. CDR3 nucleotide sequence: TGTGCCAGCAGTTTATGGGATGAGCAGTTCTTC. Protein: CASSLWDEQFF.

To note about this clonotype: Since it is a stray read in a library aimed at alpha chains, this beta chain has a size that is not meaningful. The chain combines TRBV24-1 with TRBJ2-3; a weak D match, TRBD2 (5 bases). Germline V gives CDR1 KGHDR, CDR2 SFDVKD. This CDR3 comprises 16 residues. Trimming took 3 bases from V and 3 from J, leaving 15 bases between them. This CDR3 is CATSDPSRGPTDTQYF. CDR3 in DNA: TGTGCCACCAGTGATCCTTCTCGGGGTCCGACAGATACGCAGTATTTT.

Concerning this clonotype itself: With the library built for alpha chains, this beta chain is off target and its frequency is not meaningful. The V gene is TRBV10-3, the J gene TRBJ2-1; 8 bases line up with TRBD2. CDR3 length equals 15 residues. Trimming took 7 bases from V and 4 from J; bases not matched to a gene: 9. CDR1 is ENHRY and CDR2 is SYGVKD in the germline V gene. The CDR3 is CAINRAGAGYNEQFF. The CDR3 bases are TGTGCCATCAACCGAGCGGGAGCGGGGTACAATGAGCAGTTCTTC.

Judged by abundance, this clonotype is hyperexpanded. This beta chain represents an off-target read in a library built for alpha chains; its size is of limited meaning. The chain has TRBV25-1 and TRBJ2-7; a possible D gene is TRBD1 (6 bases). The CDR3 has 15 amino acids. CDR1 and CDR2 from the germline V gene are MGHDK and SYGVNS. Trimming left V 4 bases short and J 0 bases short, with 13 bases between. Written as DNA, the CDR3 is TGTGCCAGCAGTGCAGGGGACCTGAGCTCCTACGAGCAGTACTTC. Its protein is CASSAGDLSSYEQYF.

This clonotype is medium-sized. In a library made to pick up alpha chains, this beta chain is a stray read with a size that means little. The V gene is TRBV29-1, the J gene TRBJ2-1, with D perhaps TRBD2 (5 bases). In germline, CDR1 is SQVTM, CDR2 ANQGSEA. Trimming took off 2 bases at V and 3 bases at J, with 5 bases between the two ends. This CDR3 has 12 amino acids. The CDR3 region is CSVESGYNEQFF. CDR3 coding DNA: TGCAGCGTTGAAAGCGGCTACAATGAGCAGTTCTTC.